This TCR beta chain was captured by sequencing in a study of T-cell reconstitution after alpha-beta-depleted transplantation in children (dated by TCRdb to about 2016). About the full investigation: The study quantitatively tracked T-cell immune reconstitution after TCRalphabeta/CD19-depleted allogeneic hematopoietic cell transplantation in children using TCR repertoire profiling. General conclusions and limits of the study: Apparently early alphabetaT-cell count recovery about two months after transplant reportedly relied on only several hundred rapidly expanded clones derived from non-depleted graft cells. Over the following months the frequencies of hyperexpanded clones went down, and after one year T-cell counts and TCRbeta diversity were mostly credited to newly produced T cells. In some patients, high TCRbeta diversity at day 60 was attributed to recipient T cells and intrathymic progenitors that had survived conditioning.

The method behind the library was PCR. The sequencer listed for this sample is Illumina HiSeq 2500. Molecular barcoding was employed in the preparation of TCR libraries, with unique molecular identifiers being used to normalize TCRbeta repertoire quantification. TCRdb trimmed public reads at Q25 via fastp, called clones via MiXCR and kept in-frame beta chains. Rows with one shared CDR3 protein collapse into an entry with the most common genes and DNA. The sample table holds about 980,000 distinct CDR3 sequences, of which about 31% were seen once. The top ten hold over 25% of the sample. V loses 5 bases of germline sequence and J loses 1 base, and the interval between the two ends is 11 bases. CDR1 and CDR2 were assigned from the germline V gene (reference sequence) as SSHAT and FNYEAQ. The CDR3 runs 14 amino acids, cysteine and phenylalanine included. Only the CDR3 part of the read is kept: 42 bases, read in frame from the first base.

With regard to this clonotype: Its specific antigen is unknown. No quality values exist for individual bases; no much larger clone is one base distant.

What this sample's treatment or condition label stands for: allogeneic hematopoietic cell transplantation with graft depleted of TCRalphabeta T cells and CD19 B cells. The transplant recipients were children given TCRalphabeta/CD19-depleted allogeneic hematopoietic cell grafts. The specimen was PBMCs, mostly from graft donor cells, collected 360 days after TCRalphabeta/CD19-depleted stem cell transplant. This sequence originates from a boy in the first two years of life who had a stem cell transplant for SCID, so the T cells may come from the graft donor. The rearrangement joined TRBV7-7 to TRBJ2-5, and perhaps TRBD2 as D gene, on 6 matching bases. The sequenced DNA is TGTGCCAGCAGCGCGGGACCATTCCAAGAGACCCAGTACTTC. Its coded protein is CASSAGPFQETQYF.